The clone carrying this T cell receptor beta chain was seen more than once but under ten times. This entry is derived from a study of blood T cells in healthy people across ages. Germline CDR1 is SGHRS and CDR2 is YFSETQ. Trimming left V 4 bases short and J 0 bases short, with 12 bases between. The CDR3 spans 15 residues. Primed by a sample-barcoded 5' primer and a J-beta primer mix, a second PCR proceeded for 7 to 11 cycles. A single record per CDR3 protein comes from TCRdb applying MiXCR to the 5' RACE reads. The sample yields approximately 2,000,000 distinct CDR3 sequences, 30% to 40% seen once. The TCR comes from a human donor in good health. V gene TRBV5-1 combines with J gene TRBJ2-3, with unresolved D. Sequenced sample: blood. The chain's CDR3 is CASSHYRDSTDTQYF. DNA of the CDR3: TGCGCCAGCAGCCATTATCGCGATAGCACAGATACGCAGTATTTT.